The rows below give T cell receptor beta chains drawn from one sample of a study of metastatic and nonmetastatic thyroid tumors. With MiXCR, TCRdb called clones anew from the PCR reads. The sample includes tens of thousands of clones, about 33% seen only once; the top ten take around 16%. Sequenced sample: tumor tissue. These receptors were obtained from a female donor with papillary thyroid cancer or a benign thyroid nodule (not recorded which). Some clones in this sample may be carry-over from other donors' samples. CDR3s include the opening cysteine and the closing phenylalanine or tryptophan. Each record gives: CDR3 protein, CDR3 DNA, J gene, clone size, V gene, D gene. A D gene is named only where the DNA matches it firmly. Clone size is not always given. Where it is, it says once, few, many or a class for expanded clones.

CDR3aa: CASSKDRSVGYTF; CDR3nt: TGTGCCAGCAGCAAGGACAGATCCGTCGGCTACACCTTC; j_gene: TRBJ1-2; abundance: .; v_gene: TRBV2; d_gene: .
CDR3aa: CASSQVGGQGTGGYTF; CDR3nt: TGCGCCAGCAGCCAAGTAGGGGGCCAGGGAACGGGGGGCTACACCTTC; j_gene: TRBJ1-2; abundance: .; v_gene: TRBV4-1; d_gene: TRBD1
CDR3aa: CSAAGTSGSNEQFF; CDR3nt: TGCAGTGCTGCCGGGACTAGCGGGAGTAATGAGCAGTTCTTC; j_gene: TRBJ2-1; abundance: .; v_gene: TRBV20-1; d_gene: TRBD2
CDR3aa: CASSGDRGSEQYF; CDR3nt: TGTGCCAGCTCAGGTGACAGGGGATCCGAGCAGTACTTC; j_gene: TRBJ2-7; abundance: .; v_gene: TRBV28; d_gene: TRBD1
CDR3aa: CASSSVTSGAYGTDTQYF; CDR3nt: TGTGCCAGCAGCTCCGTTACTAGCGGGGCCTACGGCACAGATACGCAGTATTTT; j_gene: TRBJ2-3; abundance: few; v_gene: TRBV28; d_gene: TRBD2
CDR3aa: CASSFLGSYNEQFF; CDR3nt: TGTGCCAGCAGTTTCCTCGGCAGCTACAATGAGCAGTTCTTC; j_gene: TRBJ2-1; abundance: .; v_gene: TRBV27; d_gene: .
CDR3aa: CASSSRTSGTYDEQFF; CDR3nt: TGTGCCAGCAGCTCCAGGACTAGCGGGACGTACGATGAGCAGTTCTTC; j_gene: TRBJ2-1; abundance: .; v_gene: TRBV11-2; d_gene: TRBD2
CDR3aa: CASAGMGAHEQYF; CDR3nt: TGTGCCTCCGCCGGGATGGGGGCCCACGAGCAGTACTTC; j_gene: TRBJ2-7; abundance: .; v_gene: TRBV10-3; d_gene: .
CDR3aa: CASSLDGGAKEQYF; CDR3nt: TGTGCCAGCAGCTTAGATGGGGGGGCTAAGGAGCAGTACTTC; j_gene: TRBJ2-7; abundance: .; v_gene: TRBV11-3; d_gene: .
CDR3aa: CASSVEGKTEAFF; CDR3nt: TGTGCCAGCAGCGTAGAAGGTAAAACTGAAGCTTTCTTT; j_gene: TRBJ1-1; abundance: .; v_gene: TRBV9; d_gene: .
CDR3aa: CASIQDAGLGSPLHF; CDR3nt: TGTGCCAGCATACAGGACGCAGGGCTAGGTTCACCCCTCCACTTT; j_gene: TRBJ1-6; abundance: few; v_gene: TRBV6-1; d_gene: .
CDR3aa: CASTLGPSDAGNTEAFF; CDR3nt: TGTGCCAGCACCCTGGGACCCAGTGATGCGGGTAACACTGAAGCTTTCTTT; j_gene: TRBJ1-1; abundance: .; v_gene: TRBV6-2/TRBV6-3; d_gene: .
CDR3aa: CASGGTLWREGRNEQFF; CDR3nt: TGTGCCAGCGGGGGGACCCTTTGGCGGGAGGGCCGCAATGAGCAGTTCTTC; j_gene: TRBJ2-1; abundance: few; v_gene: TRBV6-5; d_gene: TRBD2
CDR3aa: CASSTGFDSNQPQHF; CDR3nt: TGTGCCAGTTCAACAGGGTTCGATAGCAATCAGCCCCAGCATTTT; j_gene: TRBJ1-5; abundance: few; v_gene: TRBV19; d_gene: .
CDR3aa: CASSPDRVGQETQYF; CDR3nt: TGCGCCAGCAGCCCTGACAGGGTAGGCCAAGAGACCCAGTACTTC; j_gene: TRBJ2-5; abundance: .; v_gene: TRBV5-1; d_gene: TRBD1
CDR3aa: CAWTTTGGNEKLFF; CDR3nt: TGTGCCTGGACCACGACAGGGGGGAATGAAAAACTGTTTTTT; j_gene: TRBJ1-4; abundance: few; v_gene: TRBV30; d_gene: TRBD1
CDR3aa: CASRSDRVAPEAFF; CDR3nt: TGTGCCAGCAGATCGGACAGGGTGGCACCTGAAGCTTTCTTT; j_gene: TRBJ1-1; abundance: many; v_gene: TRBV7-3; d_gene: TRBD1
CDR3aa: CASSNPGGEQYF; CDR3nt: TGTGCCAGCAGCAATCCAGGGGGCGAGCAGTACTTC; j_gene: TRBJ2-7; abundance: few; v_gene: TRBV7-3; d_gene: TRBD1
CDR3aa: CASSFEGQGNEKLFF; CDR3nt: TGCGCCAGCAGCTTCGAGGGACAGGGTAATGAAAAACTGTTTTTT; j_gene: TRBJ1-4; abundance: few; v_gene: TRBV5-1; d_gene: TRBD1
CDR3aa: CASSQLTGTASTGELFF; CDR3nt: TGTGCCAGCAGCCAATTAACAGGGACCGCGAGCACCGGGGAGCTGTTTTTT; j_gene: TRBJ2-2; abundance: .; v_gene: TRBV4-2; d_gene: .
CDR3aa: CASSYRGGQPQHF; CDR3nt: TGTGCCAGCAGTTACAGGGGTGGTCAGCCCCAGCATTTT; j_gene: TRBJ1-5; abundance: .; v_gene: TRBV28; d_gene: TRBD1
CDR3aa: CASSYSRQGRFYF; CDR3nt: TGTGCCAGCAGTTACTCGAGGCAGGGGAGGTTCTACTTC; j_gene: TRBJ2-5; abundance: many; v_gene: TRBV6-5; d_gene: .
CDR3aa: CASARAYNEQFF; CDR3nt: TGTGCCAGCGCGCGGGCATACAATGAGCAGTTCTTC; j_gene: TRBJ2-1; abundance: .; v_gene: TRBV28; d_gene: .
CDR3aa: CATGSRSSYEQYF; CDR3nt: TGTGCCACCGGCAGTCGTTCGTCCTACGAGCAGTACTTC; j_gene: TRBJ2-7; abundance: .; v_gene: TRBV15; d_gene: .
CDR3aa: CASSYRDRFSPLHF; CDR3nt: TGTGCCAGCAGTTACCGGGACAGATTTTCACCCCTCCACTTT; j_gene: TRBJ1-6; abundance: few; v_gene: TRBV6-2/TRBV6-3; d_gene: TRBD1
CDR3aa: CASRTSGRGETQYF; CDR3nt: TGTGCCAGCAGGACCAGCGGGAGGGGAGAGACCCAGTACTTC; j_gene: TRBJ2-5; abundance: .; v_gene: TRBV28; d_gene: TRBD2
CDR3aa: CASSYPTGASYEQYF; CDR3nt: TGTGCCAGCAGTTACCCGACAGGGGCATCCTACGAGCAGTACTTC; j_gene: TRBJ2-7; abundance: many; v_gene: TRBV6-2/TRBV6-3; d_gene: TRBD1
CDR3aa: CASSAPTSTGELFF; CDR3nt: TGTGCCAGCAGCGCCCCTACTAGCACCGGGGAGCTGTTTTTT; j_gene: TRBJ2-2; abundance: .; v_gene: TRBV9; d_gene: .
CDR3aa: CASSPLGSTGELFF; CDR3nt: TGTGCCAGCAGCCCTTTAGGCTCCACCGGGGAGCTGTTTTTT; j_gene: TRBJ2-2; abundance: .; v_gene: TRBV9; d_gene: .